The T cell receptor beta chain described here comes from a study of control samples from healthy donors and cancer patients. Data came from immunoSEQ multiplex PCR; TCRdb stores just in-frame clones and leaves some out. The repertoire consists of around 120,000 clones, with about nine tenths occurring once and the leading ten covering 8% to 9%. Per germline, CDR1 MRHNA and CDR2 SNTAGT. The CDR3 covers 16 residues. The V and J ends lost 7 bases and 1 base, in that order; junction bases with no gene match: 8. The source of this sequence is a man between 35 and 55 years old in good health. The chain couples TRBV6-4 to TRBJ2-4; 9 bases match TRBD1. Sequenced input: blood. As DNA, the CDR3 is TGTGCCAGCATTCGACAGGGGGAAGATGCCAAAAACATTCAGTACTTC. Its translation: CASIRQGEDAKNIQYF.